This TCR beta chain was retrieved from a study of shared clonotypes between healthy human individuals. Broader study findings: Among donors, clonotype sharing was expected to be affected by sequencing depth.

Using immunoSEQ multiplex PCR, the repertoire was profiled, and TCRdb retains in-frame clones only, with some absent. Of 2 million to 2.5 million clones listed, 80% to 95% were seen once; the top ten hold 0.3% to 0.4%. The V gene lost 1 base and the J gene lost 1 base, with 6 bases spanning the gap. CDR3 length: 14 amino acids. Germline CDR1 reads SGHTA; CDR2 reads FQGNSA. Note on this clone: The antigen remains unidentified. Within the sample, other DNA sequences also encode this same CDR3.

The sequenced sample was naive CD4+ T cells from PBMCs. Sample subset: CD45RA+ positively selected. This receptor was identified in a man aged 18-30 years in good health. Some clones in this sample may be carry-over from other donors' samples. The rearrangement uses TRBV7-2 and TRBJ2-3; D call uncertain. This CDR3 is CASSLDRGTDTQYF. CDR3 sequence (DNA): TGTGCCAGCAGCTTAGACCGGGGCACAGATACGCAGTATTTT.